The rows below give T cell receptor beta chains drawn from one sample of a study of shared clonotypes between healthy human individuals. Sequenced by immunoSEQ multiplex PCR; TCRdb stores in-frame clones only, minus some. The data hold approximately 640,000 clones, with around 72% observed a single time. The specimen was memory CD4+ T cells sorted from blood. The receptors derive from a woman younger than 45 in good health. Each CDR3 is given with its conserved first and last residue. The D gene is left open where the match is weak. Not all rows give a size; the values are once, few, many and, for expanded clones, a class.

V gene	J gene	CDR3 length	D gene	clone size	CDR3 protein	CDR3 DNA
TRBV5-4	TRBJ2-7	13	.	.	CASSSRDSDEQYF	TGTGCCAGCAGCTCGCGTGACTCCGACGAGCAGTACTTC
TRBV7-3	TRBJ1-5	15	.	.	CASSLDGRGNQPQHF	TGTGCCAGCAGCTTAGATGGGAGGGGCAATCAGCCCCAGCATTTT
TRBV29-1	TRBJ1-1	12	.	once	CSLNGVGTEAFF	TGCTCCTTAAACGGGGTTGGGACTGAAGCTTTCTTT
TRBV28	TRBJ2-7	14	TRBD1	.	CASRRQGSSYEQYF	TGTGCCAGCAGGAGACAGGGTTCCTCCTACGAGCAGTACTTC
TRBV20-1	TRBJ2-3	11	.	.	CSAVYLDTQYF	TGCAGTGCTGTCTACTTGGATACGCAGTATTTT
TRBV2	TRBJ1-2	15	.	.	CASSIRMTNYGGYTF	TGTGCCAGCAGTATCCGCATGACGAACTATGGAGGCTACACCTTC
TRBV5-8	TRBJ1-4	15	.	few	CASSFPGGGFEKLFF	TGTGCCAGCAGCTTCCCCGGAGGGGGATTTGAAAAACTGTTTTTT
TRBV4-1	TRBJ2-7	13	.	.	CASSKAGPYEQYF	TGCGCCAGCAGCAAGGCAGGCCCCTACGAGCAGTACTTC
TRBV2	TRBJ1-2	11	.	few	CASRYAIGYTF	TGTGCCAGCAGGTACGCGATTGGCTACACCTTC
TRBV18	TRBJ2-1	13	TRBD1	.	CASSPGQGSEQFF	TGTGCCAGCTCCCCTGGACAGGGCAGTGAGCAGTTCTTC
TRBV7-8	TRBJ2-4	15	TRBD2	.	CASSTSGGAKNIQYF	TGTGCCAGCAGCACCTCCGGGGGGGCCAAAAACATTCAGTACTTC